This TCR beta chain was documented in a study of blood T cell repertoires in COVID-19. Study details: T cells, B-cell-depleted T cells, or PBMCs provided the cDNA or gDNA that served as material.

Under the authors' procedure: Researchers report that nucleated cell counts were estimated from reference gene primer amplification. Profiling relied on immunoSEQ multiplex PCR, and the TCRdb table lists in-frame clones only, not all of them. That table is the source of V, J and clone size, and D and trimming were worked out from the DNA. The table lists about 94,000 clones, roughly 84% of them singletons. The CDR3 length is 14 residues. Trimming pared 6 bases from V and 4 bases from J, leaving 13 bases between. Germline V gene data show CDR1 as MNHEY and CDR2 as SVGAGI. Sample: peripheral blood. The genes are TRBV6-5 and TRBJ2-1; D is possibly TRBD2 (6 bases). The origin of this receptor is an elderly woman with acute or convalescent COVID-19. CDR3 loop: CASRRGGTYNEQFF. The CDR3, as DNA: TGTGCCAGCAGGCGGGGCGGTACTTACAATGAGCAGTTCTTC.